These 6 T cell receptor beta chains originate from one sample sequenced in a study of T cells in Graves' hyperthyroidism and ophthalmopathy. The investigators amplified TCR beta CDR3 regions from RNA transcripts. HTBI primers drove first-round RT-PCR of the TCR CDR3. TCRdb independently ran MiXCR on the multiplex PCR reads; one entry per CDR3 protein. This table holds around 420,000 distinct CDR3 sequences, around a sixth found once. The sequenced sample was blood. The receptors were sampled from a woman younger than 30 with Graves' hyperthyroidism.

The sample holds many counts of this clonotype. At one end the junction does not follow the germline gene, possibly because of a read error. The rearrangement links TRBV5-1 to TRBJ1-1; D possibly corresponds to TRBD1 (6 bases). The CDR3 extends over 14 amino acids. From germline, CDR1 is SGHRS and CDR2 YFSETQ. The CDR3 DNA reads TGTGCCAGCAGTTGGGGACACTCGAACACTGAAGCTTTCTTT. This gives the protein CASSWGHSNTEAFF.

This clonotype was seen more than once but under ten times. The chain couples TRBV4-3 to TRBJ1-1; TRBD1 might be the D (6 bases). The CDR3 extends over 14 amino acids. Looked up from germline, CDR1 is LGHNA and CDR2 is YSLEER. Trimming shortened V by 2 bases and J by 10 bases, and 17 bases separated the two germline ends. For the CDR3, the DNA is TGCGCCAGCAGCCAAAACGCCCAGGGGTTTCGAGCTTTCTTT. It yields the protein CASSQNAQGFRAFF.

This clonotype was counted ten times or more. The rearrangement joins TRBV3-1 to TRBJ1-5; 8 nucleotides match TRBD1. This CDR3 contains 18 residues. V shed 3 bases, J shed 4 bases, and the junction held 14 bases outside the gene matches. Germline CDR1 is LGHDT and CDR2 is YNNKEL (reference sequence). CDR3 bases: TGTGCCAGCAGCCAGGGATCCTACAAGAGGACAGGGAATCAGCCCCAGCATTTT. It translates to CASSQGSYKRTGNQPQHF.

This clonotype was detected a few times. The chain carries TRBV7-9 and TRBJ1-6; the D gene is possibly TRBD1 (5 bases). Trimming removed 0 bases from V and 7 bases from J, with 7 bases in between. The CDR3 extends over 14 amino acids. Germline CDR1 SEHNR, CDR2 FQNEAQ (reference sequence). The CDR3 DNA sequence: TGTGCCAGCAGCTTAGCGGGGGAAAATTCACCCCTCCACTTT. Protein sequence: CASSLAGENSPLHF. The full variable domain, rest sourced from reference TRBV7-9 and TRBJ1-6, is DTGVSQNPRHKITKRGQNVTFRCDPISEHNRLYWYRQTLGQGPEFLTYFQNEAQLEKSRLLSDRFSAERPKGSFSTLEIQRTEQGDSAMYLCASSLAGENSPLHFGNGTRLTVT.

This clonotype showed up many times. The chain is built from TRBV5-5 and TRBJ1-2, with 7 positions matching TRBD1. Germline CDR1 reads SGHKS; CDR2 reads YYEKEE (reference sequence). The CDR3 spans 18 residues. Germline trimming cut 3 bases from V and 0 bases from J; bases unmatched to any gene: 14. The CDR3 region is CASSWGQQRSSANYGYTF. DNA of the CDR3: TGTGCCAGCAGCTGGGGACAGCAACGCTCCTCGGCTAACTATGGCTACACCTTC.

This clonotype appeared a few times. The CDR3 here is CASSRNSGGTATYGYTF. Here the CDR3 DNA reads TGTGCCAGCAGCCGCAACTCTGGGGGGACAGCTACTTATGGCTACACCTTC. This chain links TRBV3-1 with TRBJ1-2, with 7 bases matching TRBD1. From germline, CDR1 is LGHDT and CDR2 YNNKEL (reference sequence). CDR3 size: 17 residues. V lost 4 bases and J lost 5; bases outside the gene matches: 16.